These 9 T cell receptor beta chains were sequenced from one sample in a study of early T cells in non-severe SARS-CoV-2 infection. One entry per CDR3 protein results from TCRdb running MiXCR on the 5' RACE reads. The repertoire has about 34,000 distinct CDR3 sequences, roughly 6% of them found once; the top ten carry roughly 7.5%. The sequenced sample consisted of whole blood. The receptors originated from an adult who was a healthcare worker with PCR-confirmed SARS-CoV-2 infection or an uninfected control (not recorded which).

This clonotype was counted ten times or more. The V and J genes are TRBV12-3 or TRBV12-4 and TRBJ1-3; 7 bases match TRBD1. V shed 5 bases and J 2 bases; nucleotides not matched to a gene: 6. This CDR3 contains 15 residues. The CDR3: CASSPGTATGNTIYF. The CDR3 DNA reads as TGTGCCAGCAGTCCCGGGACAGCCACTGGAAACACCATATATTTT.

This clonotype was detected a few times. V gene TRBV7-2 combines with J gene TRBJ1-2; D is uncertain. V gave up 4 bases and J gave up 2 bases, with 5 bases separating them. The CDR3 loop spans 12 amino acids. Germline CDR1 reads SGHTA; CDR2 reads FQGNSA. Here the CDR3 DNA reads TGTGCCAGCAGCTCCTTGAACTATGGCTACACCTTC. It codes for CASSSLNYGYTF.

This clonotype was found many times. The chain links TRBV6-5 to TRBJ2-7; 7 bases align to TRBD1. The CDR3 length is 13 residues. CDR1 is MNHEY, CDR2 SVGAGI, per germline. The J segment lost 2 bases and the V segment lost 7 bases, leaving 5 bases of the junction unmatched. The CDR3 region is CASNRQGAYEQYF. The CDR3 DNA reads TGTGCCAGCAACAGACAGGGCGCCTACGAGCAGTACTTC.

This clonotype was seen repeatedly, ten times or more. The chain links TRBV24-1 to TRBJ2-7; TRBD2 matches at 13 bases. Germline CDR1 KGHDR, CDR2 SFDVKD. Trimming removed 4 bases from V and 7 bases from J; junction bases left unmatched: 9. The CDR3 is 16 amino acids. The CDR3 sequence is CATSDARLAGGFEQYF. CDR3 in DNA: TGTGCCACCAGTGACGCAAGACTAGCGGGGGGATTTGAGCAGTACTTC.

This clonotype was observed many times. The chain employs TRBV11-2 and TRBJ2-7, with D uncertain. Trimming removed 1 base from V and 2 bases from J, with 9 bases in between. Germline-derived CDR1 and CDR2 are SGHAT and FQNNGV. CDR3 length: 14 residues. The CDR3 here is CASSLGITTYEQYF. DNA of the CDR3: TGTGCCAGCAGCTTAGGAATAACGACCTACGAGCAGTACTTC.

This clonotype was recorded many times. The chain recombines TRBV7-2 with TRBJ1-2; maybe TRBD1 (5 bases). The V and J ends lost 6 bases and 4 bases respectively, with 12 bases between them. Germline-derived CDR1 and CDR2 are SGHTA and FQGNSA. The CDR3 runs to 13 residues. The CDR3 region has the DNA TGTGCCAGCAGTCCGGGGCAGGGCTATGGCTACACCTTC. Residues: CASSPGQGYGYTF.

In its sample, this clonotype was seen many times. The CDR3 protein is CASGQGLTEAFF. The CDR3 coding sequence is TGTGCCAGCGGGCAGGGGCTTACTGAAGCTTTCTTT. The J gene is TRBJ1-1, the V gene TRBV27, with D maybe TRBD1 (6 bases). Germline CDR1 and CDR2: MNHEY and SMNVEV (reference sequence). V was cut by 8 bases and J by 5 bases, with 12 bases left in between. This CDR3 comprises 12 residues.

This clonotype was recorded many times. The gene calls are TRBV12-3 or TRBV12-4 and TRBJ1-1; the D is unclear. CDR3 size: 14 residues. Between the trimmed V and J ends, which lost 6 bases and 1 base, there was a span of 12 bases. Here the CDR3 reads CASRTRNWNTEAFF. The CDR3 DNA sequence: TGTGCCAGCAGAACTCGCAATTGGAACACTGAAGCTTTCTTT.

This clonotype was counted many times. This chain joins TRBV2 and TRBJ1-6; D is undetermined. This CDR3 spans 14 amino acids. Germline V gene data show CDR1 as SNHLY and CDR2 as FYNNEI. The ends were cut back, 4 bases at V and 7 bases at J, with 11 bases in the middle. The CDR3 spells CASSARAENSPLHF. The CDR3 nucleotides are TGTGCCAGCAGTGCGCGCGCCGAGAATTCACCCCTCCACTTT.